Each of the 9 T cell receptor beta chains below was sequenced from the same sample in a study of T-cell memory formation after mild COVID-19. TCRdb re-called the 5' RACE reads with MiXCR, one entry per CDR3 protein. This sample carries roughly 100,000 distinct CDR3 sequences, about an eighth of them seen once, and the ten largest clones take around a quarter. The material sequenced was PBMCs or a T cell subset sorted from them (not recorded which). The source of these receptors is an adult woman who had mild COVID-19 (a few samples of this study predate the infection). Cell type and time point are not known.

This clonotype was detected a few times. This chain joins TRBV10-3 and TRBJ1-2; 8 bases are a match to TRBD1. Germline trimming cut 2 bases from V and 7 bases from J; bases unmatched to any gene: 12. CDR1 and CDR2 from the germline V gene are ENHRY and SYGVKD. The CDR3 is 16 residues long. CDR3 loop: CAISEPLGQGRGGYTF. CDR3 coding DNA: TGTGCCATCAGTGAGCCCCTTGGACAGGGTAGAGGTGGCTACACCTTC.

This clonotype came up many times. Here the CDR3 DNA reads TGCAGCGTGAAACAGGGATCCGAGCAGTACTTC. It codes for CSVKQGSEQYF. V and J are TRBV29-1 and TRBJ2-7; D is possibly TRBD1 (6 bases). The ends were cut back, 6 bases at V and 6 bases at J, with 12 bases in the middle. The CDR3 sequence is 11 residues long. Germline CDR1 reads SQVTM; CDR2 reads ANQGSEA.

In this sample, this clonotype turned up many times. V and J are TRBV12-3 or TRBV12-4 and TRBJ2-7; the D is unclear. The CDR3 sequence is 16 residues long. V was pared by 5 bases and J by 5 bases, with 22 bases between. The CDR3 sequence: CASSTQAARLWDEQYF. The CDR3 DNA reads TGTGCCAGCAGTACCCAAGCCGCGAGACTTTGGGACGAGCAGTACTTC.

This clonotype was observed a few times. The V gene is TRBV5-1, the J gene TRBJ2-2; 9 bases are a match to TRBD2. V lost 4 bases to trimming and J lost 3 bases; unmatched junction nucleotides: 13. The CDR3 totals 18 residues. Per germline, CDR1 SGHRS and CDR2 YFSETQ. The CDR3 coding sequence is TGCGCCAGCAGCGTCGCGGGAGGGCCTCGAGGAGACACCGGGGAGCTGTTTTTT. Protein sequence: CASSVAGGPRGDTGELFF.

This clonotype was seen repeatedly, ten times or more. This chain connects TRBV11-2 to TRBJ2-5; D possibly matches TRBD1 or TRBD2 (5 bases each). CDR1 and CDR2 (germline): SGHAT, FQNNGV. The CDR3 has 16 residues. The germline V and J ends were trimmed by 3 bases and 4 bases, with 18 bases remaining between them. The DNA for the CDR3 is TGTGCCAGCAGCTTGTCGGAGTTGTCGAGGGGAGAGACCCAGTACTTC. It encodes CASSLSELSRGETQYF.

DNA for the CDR3: TGTGCCAGCAGTTTGAGGGCGGGTAAACAGACCCAGTACTTC. Encoded protein: CASSLRAGKQTQYF. This sequence joins TRBV28 and TRBJ2-5; a weak D match, TRBD2 (5 bases). This CDR3 region has 14 residues. The ends were cut back, 3 bases at V and 6 bases at J, with 14 bases in the middle. CDR1 is MDHEN, CDR2 SYDVKM, per germline. Filled out from reference TRBV28 and TRBJ2-5, the complete variable domain reads DVKVTQSSRYLVKRTGEKVFLECVQDMDHENMFWYRQDPGLGLRLIYFSYDVKMKEKGDIPEGYSVSREKKERFSLILESASTNQTSMYLCASSLRAGKQTQYFGPGTRLLVL.

The sample holds a few counts of this clonotype. The chain joins TRBV28 to TRBJ1-1, with D unresolved. CDR1 is MDHEN and CDR2 is SYDVKM in the germline V gene. Trimming took 8 bases from V and 11 from J, leaving 18 bases between them. CDR3 length: 12 residues. The CDR3 loop is CASGDGGRSAFF. Here the CDR3 DNA reads TGTGCCAGCGGTGACGGCGGGCGCTCTGCTTTCTTT.

The chain couples TRBV29-1 to TRBJ2-7; D gene ambiguous. Germline V lookup: CDR1 SQVTM, CDR2 ANQGSEA. The CDR3 extends over 13 amino acids. V lost 4 bases to trimming and J lost 3 bases, with 13 bases between them. CDR3 protein: CSVVVLGRYEQYF. CDR3 sequence (DNA): TGCAGCGTTGTAGTTCTGGGTCGCTACGAGCAGTACTTC.

The sample holds a few counts of this clonotype. The CDR3 sequence is CASSRLVAFPQYF. The CDR3 bases are TGTGCCAGCAGCCGACTAGTAGCCTTCCCCCAGTACTTC. The J gene is TRBJ2-5, the V gene TRBV11-2, with D maybe TRBD2 (6 bases). Trimming removed 5 bases at V and 9 bases at J, with 16 bases between. Germline lookup yields CDR1 SGHAT and CDR2 FQNNGV. This CDR3 has 13 residues.